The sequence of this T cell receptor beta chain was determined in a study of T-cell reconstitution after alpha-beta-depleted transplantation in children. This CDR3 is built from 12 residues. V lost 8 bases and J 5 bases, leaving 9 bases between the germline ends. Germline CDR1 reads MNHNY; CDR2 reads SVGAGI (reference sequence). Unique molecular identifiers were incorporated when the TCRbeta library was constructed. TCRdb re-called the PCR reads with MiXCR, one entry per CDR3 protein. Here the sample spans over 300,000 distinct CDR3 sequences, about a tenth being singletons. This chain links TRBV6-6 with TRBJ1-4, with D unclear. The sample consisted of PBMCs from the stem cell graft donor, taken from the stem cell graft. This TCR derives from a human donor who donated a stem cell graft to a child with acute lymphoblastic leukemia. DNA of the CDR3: TGTGCCAGCCAAAACGGAAATGAAAAACTGTTTTTT. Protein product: CASQNGNEKLFF.